A selection of T cell receptor beta chains follows, all from one sample in a study of blood T cell repertoires in COVID-19. TCRdb's copy holds only in-frame clones and misses some; the assay was immunoSEQ multiplex PCR. The table lists some 44,000 clones, roughly 90% of them singletons. The sequenced sample consisted of peripheral blood. The receptor source for this set is a human donor in a cohort sampled during active COVID-19. CDR3s include the opening cysteine and the closing phenylalanine or tryptophan. The D gene is left open where the match is weak. A clone size is listed for some rows: how often the clone was seen (once, few, many), or a class if it is expanded.

j_call d_call clone_size v_call cdr3_aa cdr3_nt
TRBJ1-1 NA NA TRBV5-6 CASSRRTAQMNTEAFF TGTGCCAGCAGCCGCCGGACAGCCCAAATGAACACTGAAGCTTTCTTT
TRBJ1-2 TRBD1 NA TRBV4-2 CASSQDGTGRGYYGYTF TGTGCCAGCAGCCAAGATGGGACAGGGAGGGGGTACTATGGCTACACCTTC
TRBJ2-3 NA NA TRBV21-1 CASSNARGGPRTDTQYF TGTGCCAGCAGCAATGCGAGGGGGGGGCCTCGCACAGATACGCAGTATTTT
TRBJ2-3 TRBD2 NA TRBV11-2 CASSLQGLALGTDTQYF TGTGCCAGCAGCTTACAGGGACTAGCCTTGGGCACAGATACGCAGTATTTT
TRBJ1-2 TRBD1 NA TRBV4-1 CASSPGQGRSYGYTF TGCGCCAGCAGCCCTGGACAGGGAAGGTCCTATGGCTACACCTTC
TRBJ2-1 NA NA TRBV6-4 CASSDANPGNEQFF TGTGCCAGCAGTGACGCTAACCCCGGGAATGAGCAGTTCTTC
TRBJ1-2 NA NA TRBV6-5 CASMGAVDYGYTF TGTGCCAGCATGGGGGCCGTCGACTATGGCTACACCTTC
TRBJ1-2 TRBD1 NA TRBV7-9 CASSQQGSYGYTF TGTGCCAGCAGCCAACAGGGGTCGTATGGCTACACCTTC
TRBJ2-7 TRBD1 NA TRBV5-1 CASSSGQTRSSYEQYF TGCGCCAGCAGCTCGGGACAGACCCGATCCTCCTACGAGCAGTACTTC
TRBJ2-3 NA once TRBV3-1/TRBV3-2 CASSQEESDTQYF TGTGCCAGCAGCCAAGAGGAGTCAGATACGCAGTATTTT
TRBJ2-5 NA NA TRBV6-5 CASSYSRFETQYF TGTGCCAGCAGTTACTCGAGGTTTGAGACCCAGTACTTC
TRBJ2-7 NA NA TRBV4-1 CASSQDFLHEQYF TGCGCCAGCAGCCAAGATTTCCTCCACGAGCAGTACTTC
TRBJ2-3 NA NA TRBV19 CASTRGLAADTQYF TGTGCCAGTACCCGGGGGCTAGCGGCAGATACGCAGTATTTT
TRBJ2-1 TRBD2 NA TRBV28 CASSLPSGGYNEQFF TGTGCCAGCAGTTTGCCTAGCGGGGGGTACAATGAGCAGTTCTTC
TRBJ2-1 TRBD1 few TRBV7-8 CASSRQGLAYNEQFF TGTGCCAGCAGCCGACAGGGATTGGCCTACAATGAGCAGTTCTTC
TRBJ2-7 NA NA TRBV6-5 CATMGQAIGEQYF TGTGCCACCATGGGTCAAGCGATAGGCGAGCAGTACTTC
TRBJ1-1 NA once TRBV5-6 CASSLEWGHKNTEAFF TGTGCCAGCAGCTTGGAATGGGGACACAAGAACACTGAAGCTTTCTTT
TRBJ2-5 TRBD1 NA TRBV18 CASSPYGTGGGETQYF TGTGCCAGCTCACCGTACGGGACAGGGGGCGGAGAGACCCAGTACTTC
TRBJ1-2 TRBD1 NA TRBV2 CASSAGGAGYGYTF TGTGCCAGCAGTGCAGGGGGCGCTGGCTATGGCTACACCTTC
TRBJ1-1 NA NA TRBV6-1 CASSEELPGLGGLKAFF TGTGCCAGCAGTGAAGAACTCCCGGGCCTCGGTGGACTGAAAGCTTTCTTT
TRBJ1-3 NA NA TRBV7-3 CASSLSPGTSGNTIYF TGTGCCAGCAGCTTATCGCCAGGAACATCTGGAAACACCATATATTTT
TRBJ1-4 NA NA TRBV16 CASSQQGLDEKLFF TGTGCCAGCAGCCAACAGGGATTGGATGAAAAACTGTTTTTT
TRBJ2-3 TRBD1 NA TRBV10-3 CAIRPGQGASTDTQYF TGTGCCATCAGACCGGGACAGGGGGCGAGCACAGATACGCAGTATTTT
TRBJ1-4 NA NA TRBV2 CASSGQGEKLFF TGTGCCAGCAGTGGGCAGGGAGAAAAACTGTTTTTT
TRBJ2-2 NA NA TRBV11-2 CASSLQSFSGGELFF TGTGCCAGCAGCTTACAGTCTTTCAGCGGCGGGGAGCTGTTTTTT
TRBJ1-1 TRBD1 NA TRBV18 CASSLTGGTEAFF TGTGCCAGCTCACTTACAGGGGGGACTGAAGCTTTCTTT
TRBJ2-5 TRBD2 NA TRBV7-9 CASSGRLAGQETQYF TGTGCCAGCAGCGGAAGACTAGCGGGGCAAGAGACCCAGTACTTC
TRBJ2-3 TRBD1 NA TRBV24-1 CATSEGQGPLDTQYF TGTGCCACCAGTGAGGGACAGGGCCCCCTAGATACGCAGTATTTT
TRBJ2-3 TRBD2 NA TRBV30 CAWSAGTSGGADTQYF TGTGCCTGGAGTGCGGGGACTAGCGGGGGGGCCGATACGCAGTATTTT
TRBJ2-1 NA NA TRBV6-5 CASSYSGMRSYNEQFF TGTGCCAGCAGTTACAGCGGCATGCGCTCCTACAATGAGCAGTTCTTC
TRBJ2-3 NA NA TRBV5-1 CASSSLGGATDTQYF TGCGCCAGCAGCTCTCTGGGGGGGGCCACAGATACGCAGTATTTT
TRBJ2-3 NA NA TRBV4-1 CASSPPGVQSDTQYF TGCGCCAGCAGCCCCCCCGGGGTTCAGTCAGATACGCAGTATTTT
TRBJ1-2 TRBD1 NA TRBV7-3 CASSLTTAGTGGNGYTF TGTGCCAGCAGCTTAACAACGGCCGGGACAGGGGGAAATGGCTACACCTTC
TRBJ1-5 NA NA TRBV6-5 CASRQTGNSRQPQHF TGTGCCAGCAGGCAAACAGGGAATTCGCGTCAGCCCCAGCATTTT
TRBJ2-7 TRBD1 NA TRBV30 CAWITGDSYEQYF TGTGCCTGGATCACAGGGGACTCCTACGAGCAGTACTTC
TRBJ1-4 NA NA TRBV9 CASSGEGASGEKLFF TGTGCCAGCAGCGGTGAAGGAGCCTCAGGGGAAAAACTGTTTTTT
TRBJ1-1 NA NA TRBV7-9 CASSLGPEVEAFF TGTGCCAGCAGCTTAGGACCAGAGGTTGAAGCTTTCTTT
TRBJ1-2 TRBD1 NA TRBV27 CASTSSSGNPQGNYGYTF TGTGCCAGCACCTCCTCCTCCGGCAACCCACAGGGGAACTATGGCTACACCTTC
TRBJ1-2 TRBD1 NA TRBV10-3 CAISADRDGYTF TGTGCCATCAGTGCTGACAGGGATGGCTACACCTTC
TRBJ2-7 NA NA TRBV7-9 CASSPTGYEQYF TGTGCCAGCAGCCCCACCGGCTACGAGCAGTACTTC
TRBJ1-2 TRBD1 NA TRBV12-3/TRBV12-4 CASTPTGNYGYTF TGTGCCAGCACCCCGACAGGGAACTATGGCTACACCTTC
TRBJ1-6 TRBD1 NA TRBV10-2 CASSDRGPGSPLHF TGCGCCAGCAGTGACAGGGGGCCAGGTTCACCCCTCCACTTT